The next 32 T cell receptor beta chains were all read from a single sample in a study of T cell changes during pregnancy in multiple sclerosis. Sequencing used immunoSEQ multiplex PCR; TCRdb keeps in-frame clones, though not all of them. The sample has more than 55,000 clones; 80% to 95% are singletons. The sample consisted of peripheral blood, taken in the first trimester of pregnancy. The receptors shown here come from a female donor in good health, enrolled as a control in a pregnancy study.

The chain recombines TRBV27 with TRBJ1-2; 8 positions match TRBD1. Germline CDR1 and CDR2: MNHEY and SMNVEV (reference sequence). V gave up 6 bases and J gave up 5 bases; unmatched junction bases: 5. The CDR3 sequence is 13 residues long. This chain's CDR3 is CASRPGQDYGYTF. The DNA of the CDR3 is TGTGCCAGCAGACCGGGACAGGATTATGGCTACACCTTC.

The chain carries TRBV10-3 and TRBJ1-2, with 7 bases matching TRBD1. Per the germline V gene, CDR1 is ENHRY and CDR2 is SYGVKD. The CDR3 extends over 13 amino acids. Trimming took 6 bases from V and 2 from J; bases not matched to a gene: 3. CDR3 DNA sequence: TGTGCCATCAGCCTGGGACAGAACTATGGCTACACCTTC. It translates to CAISLGQNYGYTF.

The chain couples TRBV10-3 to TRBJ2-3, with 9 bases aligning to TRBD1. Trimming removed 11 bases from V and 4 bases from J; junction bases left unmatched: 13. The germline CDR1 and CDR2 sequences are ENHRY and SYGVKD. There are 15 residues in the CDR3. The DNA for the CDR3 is TGTGCCGACCGACAACAGGGGGCTTTTTCAGATACGCAGTATTTT. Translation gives CADRQQGAFSDTQYF.

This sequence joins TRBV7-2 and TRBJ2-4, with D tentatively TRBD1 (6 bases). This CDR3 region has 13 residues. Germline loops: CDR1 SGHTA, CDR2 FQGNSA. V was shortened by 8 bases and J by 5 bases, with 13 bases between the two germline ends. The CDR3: CASATGIQNIQYF. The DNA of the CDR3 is TGTGCCAGCGCGACAGGAATTCAAAACATTCAGTACTTC.

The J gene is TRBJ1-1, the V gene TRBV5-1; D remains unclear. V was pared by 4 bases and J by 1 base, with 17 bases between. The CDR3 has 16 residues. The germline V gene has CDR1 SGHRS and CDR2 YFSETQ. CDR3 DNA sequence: TGCGCCAGCAGCCCCCTCCGAGGGAAGGGGAACACTGAAGCTTTCTTT. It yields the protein CASSPLRGKGNTEAFF.

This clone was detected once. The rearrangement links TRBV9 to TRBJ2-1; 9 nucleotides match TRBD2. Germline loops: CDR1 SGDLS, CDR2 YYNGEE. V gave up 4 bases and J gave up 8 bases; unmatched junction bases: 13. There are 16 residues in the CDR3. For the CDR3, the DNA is TGTGCCAGCAGCCCCCTCGCGGGAGGGCCGACGGATGAGCAGTTCTTC. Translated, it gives CASSPLAGGPTDEQFF.

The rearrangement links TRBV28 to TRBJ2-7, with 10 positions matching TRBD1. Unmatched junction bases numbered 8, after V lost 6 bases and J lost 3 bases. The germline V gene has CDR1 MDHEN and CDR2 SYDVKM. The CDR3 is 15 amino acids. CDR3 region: CASSETGGVSYEQYF. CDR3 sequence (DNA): TGTGCCAGCAGCGAGACAGGGGGCGTTAGCTACGAGCAGTACTTC.

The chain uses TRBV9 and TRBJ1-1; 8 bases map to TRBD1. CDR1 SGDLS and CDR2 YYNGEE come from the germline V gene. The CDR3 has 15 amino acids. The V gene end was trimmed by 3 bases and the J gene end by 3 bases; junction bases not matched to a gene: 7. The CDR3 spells CASSATGGRDTEAFF. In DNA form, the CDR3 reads TGTGCCAGCAGCGCAACAGGGGGGAGGGACACTGAAGCTTTCTTT.

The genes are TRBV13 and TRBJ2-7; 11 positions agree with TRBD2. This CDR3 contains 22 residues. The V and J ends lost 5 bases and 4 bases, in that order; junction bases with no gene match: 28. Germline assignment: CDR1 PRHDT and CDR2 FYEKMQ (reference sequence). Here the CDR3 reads CASSPPGYVASGRSPNQYEQYF. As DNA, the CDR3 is TGTGCCAGCAGCCCCCCTGGGTACGTCGCTAGCGGGAGGTCCCCCAACCAATACGAGCAGTACTTC.

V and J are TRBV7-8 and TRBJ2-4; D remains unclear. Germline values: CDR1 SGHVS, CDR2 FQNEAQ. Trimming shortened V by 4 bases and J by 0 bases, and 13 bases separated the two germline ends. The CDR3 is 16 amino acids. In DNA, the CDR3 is TGTGCCAGCAGCTCTTACTCCCCCCTAGCCAAAAACATTCAGTACTTC. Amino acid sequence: CASSSYSPLAKNIQYF.

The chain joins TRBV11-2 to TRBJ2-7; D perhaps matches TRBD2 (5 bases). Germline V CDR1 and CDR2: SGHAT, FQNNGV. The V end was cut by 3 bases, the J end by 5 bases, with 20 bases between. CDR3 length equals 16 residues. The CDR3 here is CASSLARRWRVNEQYF. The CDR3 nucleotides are TGTGCCAGCAGCTTGGCGCGGCGGTGGCGGGTAAACGAGCAGTACTTC. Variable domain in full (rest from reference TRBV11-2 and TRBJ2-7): EAGVAQSPRYKIIEKRQSVAFWCNPISGHATLYWYQQILGQGPKLLIQFQNNGVVDDSQLPKDRFSAERLKGVDSTLKIQPAKLEDSAVYLCASSLARRWRVNEQYFGPGTRLTVT.

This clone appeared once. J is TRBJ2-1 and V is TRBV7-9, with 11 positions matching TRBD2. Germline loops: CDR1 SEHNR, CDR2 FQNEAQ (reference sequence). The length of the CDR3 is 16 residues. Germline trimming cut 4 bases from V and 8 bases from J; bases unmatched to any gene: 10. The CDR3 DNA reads TGTGCCAGCAGCTCAAAACTAGCGGGAGTTTACGATGAGCAGTTCTTC. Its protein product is CASSSKLAGVYDEQFF.

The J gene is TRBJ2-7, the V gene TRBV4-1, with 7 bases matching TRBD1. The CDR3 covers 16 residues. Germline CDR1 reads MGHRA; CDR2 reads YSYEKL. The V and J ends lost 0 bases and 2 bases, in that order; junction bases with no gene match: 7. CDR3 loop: CASSQDRRQGTYEQYF. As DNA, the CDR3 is TGCGCCAGCAGCCAAGATCGGAGACAGGGAACCTACGAGCAGTACTTC.

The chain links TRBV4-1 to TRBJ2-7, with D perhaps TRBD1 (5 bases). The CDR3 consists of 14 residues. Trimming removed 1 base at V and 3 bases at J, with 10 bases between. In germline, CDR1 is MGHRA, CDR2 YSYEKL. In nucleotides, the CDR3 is TGCGCCAGCAGCCAAGCTCACAGGAACTACGAGCAGTACTTC. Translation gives CASSQAHRNYEQYF.

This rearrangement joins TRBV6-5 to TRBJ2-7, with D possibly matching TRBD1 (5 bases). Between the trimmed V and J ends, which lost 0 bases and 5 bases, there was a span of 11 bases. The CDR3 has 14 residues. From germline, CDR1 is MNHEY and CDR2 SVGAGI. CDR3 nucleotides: TGTGCCAGCAGTTACTCGGCAGGGTACGACGAGCAGTACTTC. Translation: CASSYSAGYDEQYF.

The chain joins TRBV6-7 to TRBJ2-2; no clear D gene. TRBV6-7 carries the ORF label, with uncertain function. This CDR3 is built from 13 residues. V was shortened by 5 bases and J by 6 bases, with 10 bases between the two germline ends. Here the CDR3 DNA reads TGTGCCAGCAGTCCCAAGCGCGCCGGGGAGCTGTTTTTT. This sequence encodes CASSPKRAGELFF.

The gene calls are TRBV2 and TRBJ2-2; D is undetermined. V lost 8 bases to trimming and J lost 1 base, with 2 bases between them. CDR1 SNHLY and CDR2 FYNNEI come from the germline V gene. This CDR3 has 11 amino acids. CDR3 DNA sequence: TGTGCCAGCCAGAACACCGGGGAGCTGTTTTTT. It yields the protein CASQNTGELFF.

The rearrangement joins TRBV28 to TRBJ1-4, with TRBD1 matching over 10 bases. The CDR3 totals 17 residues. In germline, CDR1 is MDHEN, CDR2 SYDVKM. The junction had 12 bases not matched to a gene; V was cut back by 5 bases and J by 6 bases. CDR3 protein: CASSPMLGGQGYEKLFF. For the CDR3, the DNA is TGTGCCAGCAGTCCGATGTTAGGGGGACAGGGGTATGAAAAACTGTTTTTT.

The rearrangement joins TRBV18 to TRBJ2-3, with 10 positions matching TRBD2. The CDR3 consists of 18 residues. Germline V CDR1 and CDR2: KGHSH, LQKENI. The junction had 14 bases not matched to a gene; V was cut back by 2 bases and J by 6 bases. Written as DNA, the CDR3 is TGTGCCAGCTCACCATTGCCTAGCGGGAGTCTTCGTATGGATACGCAGTATTTT. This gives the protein CASSPLPSGSLRMDTQYF.

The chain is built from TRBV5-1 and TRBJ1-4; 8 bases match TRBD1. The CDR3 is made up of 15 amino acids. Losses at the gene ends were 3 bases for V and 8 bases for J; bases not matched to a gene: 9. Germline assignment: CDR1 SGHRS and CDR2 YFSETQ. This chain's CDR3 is CASSSYPGGGEKLFF. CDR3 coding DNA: TGCGCCAGCAGCTCATACCCAGGGGGCGGGGAAAAACTGTTTTTT.

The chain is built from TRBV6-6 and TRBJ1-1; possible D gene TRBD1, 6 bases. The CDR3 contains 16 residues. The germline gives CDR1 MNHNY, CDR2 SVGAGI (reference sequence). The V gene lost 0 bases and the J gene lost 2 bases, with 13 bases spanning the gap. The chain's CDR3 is CASSYSIGTLNTEAFF. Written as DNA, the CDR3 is TGTGCCAGCAGTTACTCGATAGGGACACTCAACACTGAAGCTTTCTTT.

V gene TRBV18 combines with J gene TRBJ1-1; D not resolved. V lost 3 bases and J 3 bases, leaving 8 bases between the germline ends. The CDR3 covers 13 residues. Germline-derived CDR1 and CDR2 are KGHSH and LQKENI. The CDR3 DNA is TGTGCCAGCTCACCCAACGGGGACACTGAAGCTTTCTTT. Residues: CASSPNGDTEAFF. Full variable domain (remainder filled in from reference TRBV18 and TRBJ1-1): NAGVMQNPRHLVRRRGQEARLRCSPMKGHSHVYWYRQLPEEGLKFMVYLQKENIIDESGMPKERFSAEFPKEGPSILRIQQVVRGDSAAYFCASSPNGDTEAFFGQGTRLTVV.

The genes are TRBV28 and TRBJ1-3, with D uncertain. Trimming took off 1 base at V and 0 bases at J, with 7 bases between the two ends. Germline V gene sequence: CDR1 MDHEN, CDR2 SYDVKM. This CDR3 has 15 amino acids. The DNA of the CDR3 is TGTGCCAGCAGTTTATTACAGTCCTCTGGAAACACCATATATTTT. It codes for CASSLLQSSGNTIYF.

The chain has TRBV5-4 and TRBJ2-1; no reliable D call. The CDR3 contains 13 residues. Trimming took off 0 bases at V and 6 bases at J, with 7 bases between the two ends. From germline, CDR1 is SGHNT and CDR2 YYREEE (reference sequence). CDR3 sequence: CASSLDFGNEQFF. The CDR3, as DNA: TGTGCCAGCAGCTTGGATTTCGGCAATGAGCAGTTCTTC.

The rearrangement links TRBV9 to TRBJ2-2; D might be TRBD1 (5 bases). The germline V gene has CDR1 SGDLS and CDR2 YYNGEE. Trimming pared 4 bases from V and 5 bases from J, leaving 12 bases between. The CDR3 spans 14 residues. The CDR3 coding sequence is TGTGCCAGCAGCCAATACAAGGGGACCGGGGAGCTGTTTTTT. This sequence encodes CASSQYKGTGELFF.

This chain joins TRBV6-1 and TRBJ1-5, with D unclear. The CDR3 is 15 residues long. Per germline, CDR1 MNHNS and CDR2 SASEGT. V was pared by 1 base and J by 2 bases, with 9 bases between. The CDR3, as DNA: TGTGCCAGCAGTGAAGGGGAGGAAGGCAATCAGCCCCAGCATTTT. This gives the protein CASSEGEEGNQPQHF.

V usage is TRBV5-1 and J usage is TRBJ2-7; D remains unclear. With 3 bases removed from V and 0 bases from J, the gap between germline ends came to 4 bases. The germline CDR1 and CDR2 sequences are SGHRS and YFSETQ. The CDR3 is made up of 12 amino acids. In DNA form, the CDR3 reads TGCGCCAGCAGCTCATCCTCCTACGAGCAGTACTTC. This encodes CASSSSSYEQYF.

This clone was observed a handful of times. CDR3 nucleotide sequence: TGTGCCAGTAGTATAGATGAGGTCGGCATTCAGTACTTC. This codes for CASSIDEVGIQYF. The chain is built from TRBV19 and TRBJ2-4; D is ambiguous. Germline values: CDR1 LNHDA, CDR2 SQIVND (reference sequence). This CDR3 is 13 amino acids long. Trimming removed 0 bases at V and 9 bases at J, with 9 bases between.

The CDR3 spells CAIRPGTGVTLNTGELFF. As DNA, the CDR3 is TGTGCCATCAGACCCGGGACAGGGGTCACCTTGAACACCGGGGAGCTGTTTTTT. The V and J genes are TRBV10-3 and TRBJ2-2, with TRBD1 matching over 10 bases. The CDR3 is 18 residues long. CDR1 and CDR2 (germline): ENHRY, SYGVKD. The ends lost 6 bases at V and 1 base at J; junction bases unmatched: 11.

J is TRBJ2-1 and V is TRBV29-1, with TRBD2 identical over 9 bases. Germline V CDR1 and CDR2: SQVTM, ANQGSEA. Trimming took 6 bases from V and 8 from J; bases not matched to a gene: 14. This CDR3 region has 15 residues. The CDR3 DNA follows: TGCAGCGTCGAATCCGGCCGCGGGAGGGTCGATGAGCAGTTCTTC. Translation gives CSVESGRGRVDEQFF.

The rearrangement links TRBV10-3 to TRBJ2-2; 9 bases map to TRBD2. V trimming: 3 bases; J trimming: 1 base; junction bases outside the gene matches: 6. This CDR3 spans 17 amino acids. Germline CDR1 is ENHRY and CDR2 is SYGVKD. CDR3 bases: TGTGCCATCAGTGATCATTTGACTAGCGGGAACACCGGGGAGCTGTTTTTT. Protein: CAISDHLTSGNTGELFF.

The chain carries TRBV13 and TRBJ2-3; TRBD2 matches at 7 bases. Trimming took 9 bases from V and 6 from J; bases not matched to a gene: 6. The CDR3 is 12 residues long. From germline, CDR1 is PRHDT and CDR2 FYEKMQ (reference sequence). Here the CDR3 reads CARGGVGDTQYF. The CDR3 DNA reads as TGTGCCAGGGGGGGGGTCGGGGATACGCAGTATTTT.